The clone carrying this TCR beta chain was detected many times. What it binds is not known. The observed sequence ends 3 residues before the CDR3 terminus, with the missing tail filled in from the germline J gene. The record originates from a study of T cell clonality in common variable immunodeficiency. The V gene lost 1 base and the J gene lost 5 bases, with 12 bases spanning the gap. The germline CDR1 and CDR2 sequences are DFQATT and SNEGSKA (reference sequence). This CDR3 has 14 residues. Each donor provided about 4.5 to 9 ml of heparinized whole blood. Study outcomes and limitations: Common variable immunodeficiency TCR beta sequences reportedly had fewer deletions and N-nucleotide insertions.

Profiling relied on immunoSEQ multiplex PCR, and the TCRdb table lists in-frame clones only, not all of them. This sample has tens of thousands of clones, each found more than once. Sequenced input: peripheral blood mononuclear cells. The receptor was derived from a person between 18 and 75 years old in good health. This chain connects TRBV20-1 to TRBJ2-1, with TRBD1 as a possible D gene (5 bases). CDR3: CSARVLTGHNEQFF. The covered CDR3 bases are TGCAGTGCTAGAGTTCTTACAGGCCACAATGAG.